This TCR beta chain was sequenced in a study of T cell responses to AZD1222 COVID-19 vaccine. Method: immunoSEQ multiplex PCR; TCRdb's copy keeps in-frame clones and lacks some. The table records fewer than 200,000 clones, roughly 92% of them present only once. Study findings and constraints: Unmutated variant regions are reportedly targeted by nearly half of spike-specific TCRs.

To note about this clone: The antigen remains undetermined.

The CDR3 sequence is 14 residues long. Trimming removed 5 bases at V and 3 bases at J, with 14 bases between. In germline, CDR1 is SGHRS, CDR2 YFSETQ. Source: peripheral blood, taken on day 0 of AZD1222 vaccination. The chain recombines TRBV5-1 with TRBJ1-1, with TRBD1 as a possible D gene (6 bases). The receptor was isolated from an adult in good health. The CDR3 DNA reads TGCGCCAGCAGAGGGGGGCGCGGGGACACTGAAGCTTTCTTT. As protein: CASRGGRGDTEAFF.